A single sample is the source of the 5 T cell receptor beta chains below, sequenced in a study of shared clonotypes between healthy human individuals. This table comes from immunoSEQ multiplex PCR, and its TCRdb copy is limited to in-frame clones, with some not included. The data hold around 1.4 million clones, with less than 99% observed a single time. Source material: naive CD4+ T cells sorted from blood. Regarding subset: CD45RA+ positively selected. All receptors come from a man in his thirties or forties in good health.

The V and J genes are TRBV6-1 and TRBJ2-5; TRBD2 matches 8 bases. Germline CDR1 and CDR2: MNHNS and SASEGT. Losses at the gene ends were 2 bases for V and 7 bases for J; bases not matched to a gene: 9. CDR3 length: 15 amino acids. The CDR3 protein is CASSESGSRPGTQYF. The CDR3 coding sequence is TGTGCCAGCAGTGAAAGCGGGAGCCGCCCGGGGACCCAGTACTTC.

V gene TRBV19 combines with J gene TRBJ1-4, with D possibly TRBD1 on 6 matching bases. The CDR3 runs 11 residues. The V gene's germline CDR1 is LNHDA and CDR2 SQIVND (reference sequence). V was cut by 9 bases and J by 13 bases, with 15 bases left in between. The CDR3: CASRQVIRLFF. The CDR3 nucleotides read TGTGCCAGCCGACAGGTGATACGACTGTTTTTT.

This chain connects TRBV6-1 to TRBJ2-7; TRBD1 matches at 8 bases. The CDR3 is 14 amino acids. Looked up from germline, CDR1 is MNHNS and CDR2 is SASEGT. V shed 7 bases and J 1 base; nucleotides not matched to a gene: 6. CDR3 loop: CASTRTGRSYEQYF. In DNA form, the CDR3 reads TGTGCCAGCACGCGGACAGGGAGGTCCTACGAGCAGTACTTC.

The chain joins TRBV5-1 to TRBJ2-7; D gene ambiguous. The CDR3 contains 16 residues. Trimming shortened V by 0 bases and J by 6 bases, and 19 bases separated the two germline ends. The germline CDR1 and CDR2 sequences are SGHRS and YFSETQ. The CDR3 region has the DNA TGCGCCAGCAGCTTGGACCGGACCATCAACACCTTCGAGCAGTACTTC. Encoded protein: CASSLDRTINTFEQYF.

The chain joins TRBV27 to TRBJ2-5; 8 positions agree with TRBD2. V dropped 5 bases and J dropped 0; count of bases not matched to a gene: 14. The CDR3 spans 18 residues. In germline, CDR1 is MNHEY, CDR2 SMNVEV (reference sequence). CDR3 region: CASSTSGGLLEYQETQYF. The CDR3 region has the DNA TGTGCCAGCAGTACTAGCGGTGGACTTCTTGAGTACCAAGAGACCCAGTACTTC.